This is a list of T cell receptor beta chains from one sample in a study of technical replicates of blood from a few donors. Sequencing used immunoSEQ multiplex PCR; TCRdb keeps in-frame clones, though not all of them. The table lists some 74,000 clones, about 97% of them singletons. Sequenced material: T cells isolated from PBMCs. These receptors came from a human donor in good health. CDR3s include the opening cysteine and the closing phenylalanine or tryptophan. D genes are given only for firm matches. Not all rows give a size; the values are once, few, many and, for expanded clones, a class.

TRBJ1-2 NA TRBD1 TRBV2 CASSLSGQSFYGYTF TGTGCCAGCAGTTTGTCGGGACAGAGCTTCTATGGCTACACCTTC
TRBJ1-4 NA NA TRBV7-6 CASSLVEATNEKLFF TGTGCCAGCAGCTTAGTGGAGGCAACTAATGAAAAACTGTTTTTT
TRBJ1-2 NA NA TRBV19 CASSLYSGRGTF TGTGCCAGTAGTCTCTACTCAGGAAGGGGCACCTTC
TRBJ2-1 NA NA TRBV6-6 CASTGSGWDNEQFF TGTGCCAGCACAGGGTCCGGTTGGGACAATGAGCAGTTCTTC
TRBJ2-5 NA NA TRBV6-1 CASGEGVFQETQYF TGTGCCAGTGGGGAGGGGGTTTTCCAAGAGACCCAGTACTTC
TRBJ2-7 NA TRBD1 TRBV7-6 CASSLAHRGYEQYF TGTGCCAGCAGCTTAGCGCACAGGGGATACGAGCAGTACTTC
TRBJ1-2 NA NA TRBV10-2 CASSLRGFGSYGYTF TGCGCCAGCAGCCTCAGGGGTTTTGGGTCCTATGGCTACACCTTC
TRBJ2-7 NA TRBD2 TRBV7-3 CASSLASGRIDEQYF TGTGCCAGCAGCTTAGCTAGCGGGAGAATCGACGAGCAGTACTTC
TRBJ2-5 NA TRBD1 TRBV5-3 CARSLGWTGSETQYF TGTGCCAGAAGCTTGGGTTGGACAGGGTCAGAGACCCAGTACTTC
TRBJ1-5 once NA TRBV27 CASSSFGVGALNQPQHF TGTGCCAGCAGTTCTTTCGGGGTAGGCGCCTTGAATCAGCCCCAGCATTTT
TRBJ2-3 NA NA TRBV7-9 CASSLKATASTDTQYF TGTGCCAGCAGCTTAAAGGCTACAGCTAGCACAGATACGCAGTATTTT
TRBJ1-2 NA TRBD1 TRBV2 CASSSGTANYGYTF TGTGCCAGCAGCTCCGGGACAGCTAATTATGGCTACACCTTC
TRBJ1-2 once NA TRBV25-1 CASTTKNYGYTF TGTGCCAGCACGACTAAGAACTATGGCTACACCTTC
TRBJ2-5 NA TRBD1 TRBV19 CASSDRDRGPFEQETQYF TGTGCCAGTAGTGACCGGGACAGGGGGCCCTTTGAGCAAGAGACCCAGTACTTC
TRBJ2-7 NA TRBD1 TRBV6-5 CASSTSGQGFNEQYF TGTGCCAGCAGCACATCGGGACAGGGTTTCAACGAGCAGTACTTC
TRBJ2-2 NA TRBD2 TRBV5-1 CASSLDVAGSGELFF TGCGCCAGCAGCTTGGATGTAGCGGGATCCGGGGAGCTGTTTTTT
TRBJ2-7 NA NA TRBV7-9 CASSFRRLEKDRTYEQYF TGTGCCAGCAGCTTTAGGCGTCTTGAGAAGGACAGAACCTACGAGCAGTACTTC
TRBJ1-2 NA NA TRBV9 CASSVASSGRLGSHYGYTF TGTGCCAGCAGCGTAGCAAGTTCCGGGAGATTGGGAAGTCACTATGGCTACACCTTC
TRBJ2-2 NA NA TRBV6-5 CASRGEAGELFF TGTGCCAGCAGAGGGGAGGCCGGGGAGCTGTTTTTT
TRBJ1-4 NA TRBD1 TRBV4-2 CASSQDLGGGRTNEKLFF TGTGCCAGCAGCCAAGATCTAGGGGGCGGTCGGACTAATGAAAAACTGTTTTTT
TRBJ2-1 NA TRBD2 TRBV4-1 CASSPRAGLAGGPSEQFF TGCGCCAGCAGCCCCCGAGCGGGACTAGCGGGAGGGCCTAGTGAGCAGTTCTTC
TRBJ1-1 NA TRBD1 TRBV4-2 CASSLTGTENTEAFF TGTGCCAGCAGCCTAACCGGGACAGAGAACACTGAAGCTTTCTTT
TRBJ1-2 NA NA TRBV18 CASSPRSVNYGYTF TGTGCCAGCTCACCACGCAGCGTAAACTATGGCTACACCTTC
TRBJ1-1 NA NA TRBV19 CASSIDLDNTEAFF TGTGCCAGTAGTATAGATCTAGACAACACTGAAGCTTTCTTT
TRBJ1-1 NA NA TRBV14 CASRNREQAFF TGTGCCAGCAGGAACAGGGAGCAGGCTTTCTTT
TRBJ2-7 NA NA TRBV5-1 CASRRSGADYEQYF TGCGCCAGCCGTCGAAGTGGGGCGGACTACGAGCAGTACTTC
TRBJ2-3 NA TRBD2 TRBV7-7 CASSLRLAGTDTQYF TGTGCCAGCAGCTTAAGACTAGCGGGCACAGATACGCAGTATTTT
TRBJ2-7 NA TRBD2 TRBV30 CAWDGTSGAREQYF TGTGCCTGGGATGGGACTAGCGGTGCTCGTGAGCAGTACTTC
TRBJ2-1 NA TRBD2 TRBV23-1 CASSQIPLGLVPSYNEQFF TGCGCCAGCAGTCAAATCCCCCTCGGACTAGTCCCTTCCTACAATGAGCAGTTCTTC
TRBJ2-7 NA TRBD2 TRBV7-8 CASSSNLAGVTYEQYF TGTGCCAGCAGCTCCAATCTAGCGGGGGTTACCTACGAGCAGTACTTC
TRBJ2-3 NA TRBD1 TRBV5-1 CASKTGQGTDTQYF TGCGCCAGTAAGACAGGGCAAGGGACAGATACGCAGTATTTT
TRBJ2-5 NA TRBD1 TRBV6-5 CASSLGQGIGTQYF TGTGCCAGCAGTTTGGGACAGGGAATTGGGACCCAGTACTTC
TRBJ2-1 NA TRBD2 TRBV9 CASSAGAGAYEQFF TGTGCCAGCAGCGCCGGGGCGGGAGCATATGAGCAGTTCTTC
TRBJ1-1 once NA TRBV10-3 CAIKGGGPEAFF TGTGCCATCAAAGGGGGTGGGCCTGAAGCTTTCTTT
TRBJ2-7 NA TRBD2 TRBV2 CASRLAGVDEQYF TGTGCCAGCAGATTAGCGGGAGTCGACGAGCAGTACTTC
TRBJ1-1 NA TRBD1 TRBV19 CASSIIPSGQGWTEAFF TGTGCCAGTAGTATAATTCCATCCGGACAGGGGTGGACTGAAGCTTTCTTT
TRBJ2-1 NA NA TRBV7-9 CASSPGLEQFF TGTGCCAGCAGCCCCGGTTTAGAGCAGTTCTTC
TRBJ2-7 NA NA TRBV5-1 CASSYTGTDEQYF TGCGCCAGCAGTTACACAGGGACGGACGAGCAGTACTTC
TRBJ1-5 once NA TRBV2 CAKYRDRGSNQPQHF TGTGCCAAATACAGGGATCGAGGGAGCAATCAGCCCCAGCATTTT
TRBJ1-5 NA NA TRBV2 CASSAQPYSNQPQHF TGTGCCAGCAGTGCACAGCCCTATAGCAATCAGCCCCAGCATTTT